This entry describes one T cell receptor (beta chain). This specimen comes from a study of identical twins. A single record per CDR3 protein comes from TCRdb applying MiXCR to the 5' RACE reads. The data hold some 900,000 distinct CDR3 sequences, with around an eighth observed a single time. This sample also belongs to another study, concerning yellow fever vaccine responses in identical twins.

The source material was PBMCs. This sequence originates from a young woman in good health.

CDR3 coding DNA: TGTGCCAGCAGCTCGGAACTAGCGGGAGGAAGAAATGAGCAGTTCTTC. Translation: CASSSELAGGRNEQFF. The chain recombines TRBV7-2 with TRBJ2-1; TRBD2 agrees at 12 bases. Germline-derived CDR1 and CDR2 are SGHTA and FQGNSA. The CDR3 runs to 16 residues. Trimming removed 4 bases from V and 7 bases from J; junction bases left unmatched: 8.